Included here is one T cell receptor beta chain sequence, with context. This entry comes from a study of low-dose radiotherapy and immunotherapy resistance in tumors. Study background: Members of Cohort 1 were treated with 0.5 Gy per fraction every 2 weeks. The prescribed total PTV dose was 6.5 Gy. A dose of 1 Gy per fraction every two weeks went to Cohort 2, totaling 13 Gy over 26 weeks. Administration of intravenous cyclophosphamide at 200 mg/m2 took place every two weeks, one day before radiation and immunotherapy.

Primers used for first-strand cDNA, a TRAV- and TRBV-specific set, covered both alpha and beta chains. With a V-primer adapter and a constant-region primer, TCRs were amplified for 20 to 25 PCR cycles. TCRdb reprocessed the reads via MiXCR and lists one record per CDR3 protein. The sample includes about 9,000 distinct CDR3 sequences, approximately 69% of them seen just once. Advanced solid tumors without tumor-infiltrating lymphocytes were required for inclusion. The sequence came from a human donor with advanced metastatic prostate, ovarian, gallbladder or colorectal cancer (not recorded which). This table probably holds off-target reads from a library built for another chain.

CDR3: CASSQGEGPGTSGKGSYNEQFF. In DNA form, the CDR3 reads TGCGCCAGCAGCCAGGGTGAGGGCCCCGGGACTAGCGGGAAGGGATCCTACAATGAGCAGTTCTTC. The chain links TRBV5-1 to TRBJ2-1, with 13 bases fitting TRBD2. V was pared by 4 bases and J by 1 base, with 20 bases of the junction left unmatched. The CDR3 covers 22 residues. Per the germline V gene, CDR1 is SGHRS and CDR2 is YFSETQ.